The source of this TCR beta chain is a study of cytomegalovirus exposure and HLA in healthy donors. The study's findings and limits: Previous analysis showed most TCR beta V segments were productive about 87% or about 30% of the time. When a later analysis compared HLA-associated TCR beta chains with equally common others, the HLA-associated chains turned out to be more clonally expanded and to have lower generation probabilities. Presence/absence analyses treated sequencing depth as roughly uniform across donors.

As to this clone: The antigen remains undetermined.

The PCR used 60 Vbeta and 13 Jbeta primers. Sequenced by immunoSEQ multiplex PCR; TCRdb stores in-frame clones only, minus some. This table holds about 250,000 clones, around 80% found once. The V segment lost 6 bases and the J segment 3 bases; nucleotides outside the gene matches: 10. This CDR3 contains 15 residues. CDR1 is SGHNT and CDR2 is YENEEA in the germline V gene. Among the donors, all were healthy bone marrow donors. The rearrangement uses TRBV11-3 and TRBJ1-1, with 7 positions matching TRBD1. The origin of this receptor is a boy aged 5-17 years in good health and CMV-seronegative. Sequencing was performed on PBMCs. CDR3 region: CASRARQGWDTEAFF. In nucleotides, the CDR3 is TGTGCCAGCAGGGCCAGACAGGGCTGGGACACTGAAGCTTTCTTT. Together with reference TRBV11-3 and TRBJ1-1, the CDR3 gives the full variable domain: EAGVVQSPRYKIIEKKQPVAFWCNPISGHNTLYWYLQNLGQGPELLIRYENEEAVDDSQLPKDRFSAERLKGVDSTLKIQPAELGDSAVYLCASRARQGWDTEAFFGQGTRLTVV.